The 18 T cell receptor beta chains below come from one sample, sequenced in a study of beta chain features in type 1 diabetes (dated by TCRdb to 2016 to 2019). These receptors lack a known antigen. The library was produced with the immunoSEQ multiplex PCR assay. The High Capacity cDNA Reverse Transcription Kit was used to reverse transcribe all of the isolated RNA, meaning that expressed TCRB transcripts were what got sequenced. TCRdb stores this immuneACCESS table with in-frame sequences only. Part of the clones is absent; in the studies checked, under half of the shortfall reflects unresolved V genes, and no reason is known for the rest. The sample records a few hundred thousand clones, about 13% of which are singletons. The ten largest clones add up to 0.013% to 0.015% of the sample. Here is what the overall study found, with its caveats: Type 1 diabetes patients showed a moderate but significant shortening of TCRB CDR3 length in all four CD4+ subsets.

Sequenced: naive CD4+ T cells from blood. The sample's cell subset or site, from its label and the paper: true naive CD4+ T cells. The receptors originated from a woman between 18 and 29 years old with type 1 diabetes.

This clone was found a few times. CDR3 bases: TGTGCCAGCAGTTTCATGACAGGGGGTCTCCACGATGAGCAGTTCTTC. Its protein product is CASSFMTGGLHDEQFF. The chain has TRBV6-6 and TRBJ2-1, with 9 positions matching TRBD1. V gave up 4 bases and J gave up 8 bases; unmatched junction bases: 12. The CDR3 sequence is 16 residues long. Germline CDR1 is MNHNY and CDR2 is SVGAGI (reference sequence).

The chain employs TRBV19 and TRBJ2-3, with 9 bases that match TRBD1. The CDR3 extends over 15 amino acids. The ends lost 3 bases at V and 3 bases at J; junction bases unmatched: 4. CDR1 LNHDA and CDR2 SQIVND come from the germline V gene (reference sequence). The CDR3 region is CASSIGQGITDTQYF. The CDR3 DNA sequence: TGTGCCAGTAGTATTGGACAGGGGATAACAGATACGCAGTATTTT.

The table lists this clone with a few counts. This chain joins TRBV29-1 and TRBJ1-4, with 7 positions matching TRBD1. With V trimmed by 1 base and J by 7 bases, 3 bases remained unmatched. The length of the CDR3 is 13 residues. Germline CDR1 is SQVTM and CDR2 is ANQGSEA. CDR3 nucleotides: TGCAGCGTTGAAGGAGGGGGCCGTGAAAAACTGTTTTTT. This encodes CSVEGGGREKLFF.

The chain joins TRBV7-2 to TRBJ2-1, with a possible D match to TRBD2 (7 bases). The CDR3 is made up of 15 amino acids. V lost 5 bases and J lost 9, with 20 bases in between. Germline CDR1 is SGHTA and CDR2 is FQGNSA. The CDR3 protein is CASSIDLAVGGEQFF. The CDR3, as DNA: TGTGCCAGCAGCATAGACCTAGCGGTAGGGGGTGAGCAGTTCTTC. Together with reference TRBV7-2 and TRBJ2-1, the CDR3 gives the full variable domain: GAGVSQSPSNKVTEKGKDVELRCDPISGHTALYWYRQSLGQGLEFLIYFQGNSAPDKSGLPSDRFSAERTGGSVSTLTIQRTQQEDSAVYLCASSIDLAVGGEQFFGPGTRLTVL.

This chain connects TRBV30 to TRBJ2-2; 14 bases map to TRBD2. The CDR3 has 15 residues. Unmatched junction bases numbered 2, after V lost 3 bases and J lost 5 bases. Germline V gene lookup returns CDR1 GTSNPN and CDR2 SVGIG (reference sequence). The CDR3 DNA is TGTGCCTGGAGGGGACTAGCGGGAGCTACCGGGGAGCTGTTTTTT. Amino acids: CAWRGLAGATGELFF.

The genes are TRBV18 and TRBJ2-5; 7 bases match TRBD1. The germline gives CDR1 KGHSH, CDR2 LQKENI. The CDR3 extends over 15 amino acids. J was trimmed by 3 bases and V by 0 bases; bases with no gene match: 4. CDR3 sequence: CASSPPRQGEETQYF. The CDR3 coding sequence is TGTGCCAGCTCACCACCCCGACAGGGTGAAGAGACCCAGTACTTC.

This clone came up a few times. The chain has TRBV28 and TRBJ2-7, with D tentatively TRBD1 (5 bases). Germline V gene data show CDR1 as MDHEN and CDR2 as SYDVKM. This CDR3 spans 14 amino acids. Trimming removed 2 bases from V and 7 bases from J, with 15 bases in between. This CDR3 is CASSLIRASWEQYF. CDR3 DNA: TGTGCCAGCAGTTTAATCAGGGCAAGTTGGGAGCAGTACTTC.

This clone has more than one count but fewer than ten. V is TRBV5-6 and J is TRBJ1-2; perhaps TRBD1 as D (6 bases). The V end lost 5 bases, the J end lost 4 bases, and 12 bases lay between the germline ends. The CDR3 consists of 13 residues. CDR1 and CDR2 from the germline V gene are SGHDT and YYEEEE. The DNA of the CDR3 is TGTGCCAGCAGTACGACAGGAAGCTATGGCTACACCTTC. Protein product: CASSTTGSYGYTF.

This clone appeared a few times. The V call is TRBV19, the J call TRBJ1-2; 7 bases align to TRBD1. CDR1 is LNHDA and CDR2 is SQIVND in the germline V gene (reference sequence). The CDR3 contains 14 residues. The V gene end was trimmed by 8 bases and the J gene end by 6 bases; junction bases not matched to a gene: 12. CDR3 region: CASRLRQGKNGYTF. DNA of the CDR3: TGTGCCAGTCGTCTAAGACAGGGAAAAAATGGCTACACCTTC.

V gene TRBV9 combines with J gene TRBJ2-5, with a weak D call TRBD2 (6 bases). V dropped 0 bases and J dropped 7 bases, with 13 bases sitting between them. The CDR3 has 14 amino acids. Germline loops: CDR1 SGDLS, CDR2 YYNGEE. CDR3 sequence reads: CASSVADPGGTQYF. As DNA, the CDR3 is TGTGCCAGCAGCGTAGCCGACCCCGGGGGGACCCAGTACTTC.

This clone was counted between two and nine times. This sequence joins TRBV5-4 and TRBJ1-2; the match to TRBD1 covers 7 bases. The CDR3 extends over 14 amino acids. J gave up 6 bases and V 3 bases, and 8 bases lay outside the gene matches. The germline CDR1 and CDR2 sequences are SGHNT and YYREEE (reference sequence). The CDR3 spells CASSYGQVGDGYTF. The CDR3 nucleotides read TGTGCCAGCAGCTATGGACAGGTTGGGGATGGCTACACCTTC.

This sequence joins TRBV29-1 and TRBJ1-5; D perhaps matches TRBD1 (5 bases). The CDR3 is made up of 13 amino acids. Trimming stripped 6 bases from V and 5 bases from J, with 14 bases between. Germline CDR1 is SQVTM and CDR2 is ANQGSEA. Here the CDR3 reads CSVDMGGDQPQHF. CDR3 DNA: TGCAGCGTAGACATGGGGGGGGATCAGCCCCAGCATTTT.

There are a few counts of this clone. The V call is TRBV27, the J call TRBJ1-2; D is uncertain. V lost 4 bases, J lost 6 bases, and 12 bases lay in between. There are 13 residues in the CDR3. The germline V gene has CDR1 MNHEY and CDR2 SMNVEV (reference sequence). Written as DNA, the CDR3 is TGTGCCAGCAGTTCGATTAGAGTACATGGCTACACCTTC. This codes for CASSSIRVHGYTF.

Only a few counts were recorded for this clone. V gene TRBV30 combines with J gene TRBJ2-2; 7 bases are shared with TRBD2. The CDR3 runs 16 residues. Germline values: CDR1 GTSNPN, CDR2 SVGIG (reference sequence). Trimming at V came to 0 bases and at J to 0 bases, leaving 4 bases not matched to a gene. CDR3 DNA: TGTGCCTGGAGTGTAGCGGGACTCGCGAACACCGGGGAGCTGTTTTTT. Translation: CAWSVAGLANTGELFF.

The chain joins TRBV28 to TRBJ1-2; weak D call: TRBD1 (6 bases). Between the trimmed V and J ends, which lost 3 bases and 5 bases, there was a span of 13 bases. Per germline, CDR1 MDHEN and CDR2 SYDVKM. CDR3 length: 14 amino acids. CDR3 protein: CASSLVGARYGYTF. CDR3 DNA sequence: TGTGCCAGCAGTTTGGTGGGGGCGCGGTATGGCTACACCTTC.

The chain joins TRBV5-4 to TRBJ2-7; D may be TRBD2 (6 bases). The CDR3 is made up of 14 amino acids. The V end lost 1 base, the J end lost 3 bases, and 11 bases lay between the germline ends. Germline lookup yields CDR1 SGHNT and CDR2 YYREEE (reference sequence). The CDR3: CASSLPGVNYEQYF. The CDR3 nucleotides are TGTGCCAGCAGCTTGCCGGGGGTGAACTACGAGCAGTACTTC.

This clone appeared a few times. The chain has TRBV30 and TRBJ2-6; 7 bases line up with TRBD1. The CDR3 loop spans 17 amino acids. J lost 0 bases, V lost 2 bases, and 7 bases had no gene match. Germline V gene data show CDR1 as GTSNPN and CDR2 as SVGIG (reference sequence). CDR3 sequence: CAWSPGQYVSGANVLTF. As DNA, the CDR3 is TGTGCCTGGAGTCCGGGACAGTACGTCTCTGGGGCCAACGTCCTGACTTTC.

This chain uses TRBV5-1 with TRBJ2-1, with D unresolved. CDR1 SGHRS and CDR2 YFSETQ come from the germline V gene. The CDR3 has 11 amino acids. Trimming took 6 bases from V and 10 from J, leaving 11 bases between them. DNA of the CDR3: TGCGCCAGCAAGGCGGCGGAGGAGCAGTTCTTC. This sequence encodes CASKAAEEQFF.